This T cell receptor beta chain came from a study of T-cell reconstitution after alpha-beta-depleted transplantation in children. This clonotype was detected ten times or more. Its antigen is currently unknown. As it was prepared, the TCRbeta library received unique molecular identifiers. A single record per CDR3 protein comes from TCRdb applying MiXCR to the PCR reads. The repertoire holds over 15,000 distinct CDR3 sequences, with approximately 5.1% as singletons. The CDR3 consists of 8 residues. From germline, CDR1 is MDHEN and CDR2 SYDVKM. Study outcomes and limitations: One year post-transplant, T-cell counts and diversity were largely derived from T cells produced anew. TCRbeta diversity was high at day 60 in some patients (a result of surviving recipient T cells and thymic progenitors).

V gene TRBV28 combines with J gene TRBJ1-2; D remains unclear. Sequences were derived from PBMCs, sampled before TCRalphabeta/CD19-depleted stem cell transplant. This clonotype was sampled from a boy between 10 and 17 years old with acute lymphoblastic leukemia, due to receive a stem cell transplant. The CDR3 DNA follows: TGTGAGAGGAATGGCTACACCTTC. It codes for CERNGYTF.